Reported below is one TCR beta chain. V lost 5 bases to trimming and J lost 9 bases, with 14 bases between them. Germline V gene lookup returns CDR1 MNHEY and CDR2 SVGAGI. The CDR3 loop spans 14 amino acids. TCRdb's copy holds only in-frame clones and misses some; the assay was immunoSEQ multiplex PCR. The sample holds 35,000 to 55,000 clones, approximately 88% seen once. These data are taken from a study of memory CD8 T cells in hepatitis C reinfection. Documented time point: peak reinfection, 3 to 8 weeks after reinfection detection. TCR sequencing was done directly ex vivo on sorted cells, without expansion in vitro.

Sequencing was done on a sample of naive CD8+ T cells sorted from blood. The chain uses TRBV6-5 and TRBJ2-6; the D gene is possibly TRBD1 (6 bases). This TCR came from a man between 18 and 35 years old with hepatitis C virus infection. The CDR3 sequence: CASSEGTGINVLTF. The CDR3 DNA sequence: TGTGCCAGCAGTGAAGGAACAGGGATCAACGTCCTGACTTTC.